A single sample gave rise to the 19 T cell receptor beta chains below, sequenced in a study of prognosis after radiotherapy for stage I lung cancer. TCR beta CDR3 amplification from genomic DNA was performed by two-round multiplex PCR. Amplification in first-round PCR relied on primers specific to each TRBV and TRBJ gene. TCRdb ran MiXCR on the multiplex PCR reads and lists one entry per CDR3 protein. Here the sample spans over 15,000 distinct CDR3 sequences, about 60% being singletons. Sample: PBMCs, taken before or after stereotactic body radiation therapy (not recorded which). The receptors stem from a donor aged 50 or older with non-small cell lung cancer.

Points on this clonotype: One base separates it from a far larger clone, so it is likely a read error. V is TRBV6-1 and J is TRBJ1-6; D not resolved. CDR3 length equals 13 residues. Germline CDR1 MNHNS, CDR2 SASEGT. V was clipped by 3 bases and J by 9 bases, with 9 bases between them. The CDR3 nucleotides are TGTGCCAGCAGTGAGGCAAATAGTTCACCCCTCCACTTT. It encodes CASSEANSSPLHF.

This chain joins TRBV30 and TRBJ2-7, with 10 positions matching TRBD2. The J segment lost 7 bases and the V segment lost 7 bases, leaving 10 bases of the junction unmatched. The length of the CDR3 is 13 residues. CDR1 and CDR2 (germline): GTSNPN, SVGIG (reference sequence). The CDR3 DNA is TGTGCCTTCCTGGGACTAGCGAGTGGAGAGCAGTACTTC. It translates to CAFLGLASGEQYF. Based on the CDR3 plus reference TRBV30 and TRBJ2-7, the full variable domain is SQTIHQWPATLVQPVGSPLSLECTVEGTSNPNLYWYRQAAGRGLQLLFYSVGIGQISSEVPQNLSASRPQDRQFILSSKKLLLSDSGFYLCAFLGLASGEQYFGPGTRLTVT.

V gene TRBV30 combines with J gene TRBJ2-3; D is possibly TRBD2 (6 bases). Deletions cut 1 base from V and 1 base from J, with 6 bases between. Germline CDR1 and CDR2: GTSNPN and SVGIG (reference sequence). This CDR3 has 13 residues. CDR3 amino acids: CAWSGGGTDTQYF. CDR3 in DNA: TGTGCCTGGAGTGGGGGGGGCACAGATACGCAGTATTTT.

This clonotype was picked up many times. This chain uses TRBV29-1 with TRBJ2-6, with 8 positions matching TRBD2. This CDR3 comprises 19 residues. Germline V gene sequence: CDR1 SQVTM, CDR2 ANQGSEA. V was clipped by 7 bases and J by 0 bases; unmatched bases: 17. The CDR3 region has the DNA TGCAGCGCCCTACCGCGGGGGGCGAACCCCAGCTCTGGGGCCAACGTCCTGACTTTC. As protein: CSALPRGANPSSGANVLTF.

This clonotype is termed medium-sized. The V and J genes are TRBV7-9 and TRBJ2-7; weak D call: TRBD1 (5 bases). The germline V and J ends were trimmed by 5 bases and 4 bases, with 12 bases remaining between them. CDR3 size: 13 residues. Germline lookup yields CDR1 SEHNR and CDR2 FQNEAQ (reference sequence). Written as DNA, the CDR3 is TGTGCCAGCAGCCGAGCCGACAGTTACGAGCAGTACTTC. Its protein is CASSRADSYEQYF.

Only one count was recorded for this clonotype. This sequence joins TRBV5-1 and TRBJ1-5; no clear D. Deletions cut 4 bases from V and 6 bases from J, with 14 bases between. Germline V CDR1 and CDR2: SGHRS, YFSETQ. The CDR3 sequence is 14 residues long. Here the CDR3 reads CASSPYVDAQPQHF. The CDR3 nucleotides are TGCGCCAGCAGCCCCTATGTTGATGCTCAGCCCCAGCATTTT. Variable domain in full (rest from reference TRBV5-1 and TRBJ1-5): KAGVTQTPRYLIKTRGQQVTLSCSPISGHRSVSWYQQTPGQGLQFLFEYFSETQRNKGNFPGRFSGRQFSNSRSEMNVSTLELGDSALYLCASSPYVDAQPQHFGDGTRLSIL.

The table lists this clonotype with many counts. The rearrangement uses TRBV5-1 and TRBJ2-3; 7 bases are shared with TRBD1. The CDR3 contains 14 residues. The germline gives CDR1 SGHRS, CDR2 YFSETQ. J gave up 7 bases and V 3 bases, and 8 bases lay outside the gene matches. CDR3 nucleotides: TGCGCCAGCAGCTCCGGGACAGAGTCGAATACGCAGTATTTT. Translation: CASSSGTESNTQYF.

With regard to this clonotype: This clone may be a read error of a much larger clone one base away. V is TRBV14 and J is TRBJ2-7; D is perhaps TRBD1 (6 bases). Germline CDR1 SGHDN, CDR2 FVKESK. The CDR3 runs to 15 residues. The CDR3 coding sequence is TGTGCCAGCAGCCAAGGGCCCCAGGGGTACTACGAGCAGCACTTC. Its protein product is CASSQGPQGYYEQHF. Full variable domain (rest looked up from reference TRBV14 and TRBJ2-7): EAGVTQFPSHSVIEKGQTVTLRCDPISGHDNLYWYRRVMGKEIKFLLHFVKESKQDESGMPNNRFLAERTGGTYSTLKVQPAELEDSGVYFCASSQGPQGYYEQHFGPGTRLTVT.

This clonotype has only one observation. One base separates it from a far larger clone, so it is likely a read error. The chain links TRBV5-1 to TRBJ2-1, with 9 positions matching TRBD2. The CDR3 spans 17 residues. Germline V gene data show CDR1 as SGHRS and CDR2 as YFSETQ. The CDR3 is CASSLRGGRASANEQFF. DNA of the CDR3: TGTGCCAGCAGCTTAAGGGGCGGGAGGGCCTCCGCGAATGAGCAGTTCTTC.

By share, this clonotype counts as medium-sized. The CDR3 coding sequence is TGCGCCAGCAGCTTGGAGGGGAGGGCAGCTGGGGCCAACGTCCTGACTTTC. It encodes CASSLEGRAAGANVLTF. This sequence joins TRBV5-1 and TRBJ2-6, with 7 bases identical to TRBD2. Germline lookup yields CDR1 SGHRS and CDR2 YFSETQ. The junction had 5 bases not matched to a gene; V was cut back by 0 bases and J by 2 bases. This CDR3 comprises 17 residues. Using reference TRBV5-1 and TRBJ2-6 for the parts outside the CDR3, the full variable domain is KAGVTQTPRYLIKTRGQQVTLSCSPISGHRSVSWYQQTPGQGLQFLFEYFSETQRNKGNFPGRFSGRQFSNSRSEMNVSTLELGDSALYLCASSLEGRAAGANVLTFGAGSRLTVL.

This chain uses TRBV27 with TRBJ2-7; TRBD1 matches 10 bases. J was trimmed by 4 bases and V by 8 bases; bases with no gene match: 2. The germline gives CDR1 MNHEY, CDR2 SMNVEV (reference sequence). The CDR3 loop spans 12 amino acids. CDR3 DNA: TGTGCCAGCCGGACAGGGGGGTACGAGCAGTACTTC. Amino acids: CASRTGGYEQYF.

This clonotype was observed at least ten times. The chain has TRBV2 and TRBJ2-1; possibly TRBD1 for D (5 bases). Germline V gene lookup returns CDR1 SNHLY and CDR2 FYNNEI. Between the trimmed V and J ends, which lost 4 bases and 7 bases, there was a span of 17 bases. This CDR3 region has 15 residues. CDR3 nucleotides: TGTGCCAGCAGTGCCCCCTGGAAGGGGTGGAATGAGCAGTTCTTC. Amino acids: CASSAPWKGWNEQFF.

This rearrangement joins TRBV11-3 to TRBJ1-3; 7 nucleotides agree with TRBD1. The germline gives CDR1 SGHNT, CDR2 YENEEA. The CDR3 is 15 residues long. V shed 5 bases and J 4 bases; nucleotides not matched to a gene: 8. CDR3 loop: CASSVLQGLGNTIYF. For the CDR3, the DNA is TGTGCCAGCAGCGTACTACAGGGGCTCGGAAACACCATATATTTT.

The chain combines TRBV6-1 with TRBJ2-7; 8 bases agree with TRBD1. This CDR3 spans 15 amino acids. Per germline, CDR1 MNHNS and CDR2 SASEGT. J gave up 3 bases and V 5 bases, and 9 bases lay outside the gene matches. CDR3 residues: CASSPGTGAYYEQYF. DNA of the CDR3: TGTGCCAGCAGTCCCGGGACAGGAGCGTACTACGAGCAGTACTTC.

The V gene is TRBV6-2 or TRBV6-3, the J gene TRBJ1-5; no reliable D call. CDR1 and CDR2 from the germline V gene are MNHEY and SVGEGT. CDR3 length: 15 residues. Between the trimmed V and J ends, which lost 8 bases and 3 bases, there was a span of 17 bases. CDR3 sequence reads: CASRETRDINQPQHF. CDR3 nucleotide sequence: TGTGCCAGCCGGGAGACACGGGATATCAATCAGCCCCAGCATTTT.

This clonotype was counted at least ten times. The rearrangement joins TRBV7-9 to TRBJ2-2; possibly TRBD1 for D (5 bases). The CDR3 covers 15 residues. The germline V gene has CDR1 SEHNR and CDR2 FQNEAQ (reference sequence). V shed 5 bases and J shed 6 bases, with 16 bases lying between them. In nucleotides, the CDR3 is TGTGCCAGCAGCCCTCCGCAGGGTAAAGCCGGGGAGCTGTTTTTT. It is translated as CASSPPQGKAGELFF.

Turning to this clonotype: It differs at one base from a far larger clone, so likely a read error. The V call is TRBV11-2, the J call TRBJ2-7; 7 positions match TRBD2. From germline, CDR1 is SGHAT and CDR2 FQNNGV. The CDR3 length is 13 residues. The V segment lost 4 bases and the J segment 1 base; nucleotides outside the gene matches: 1. Here the CDR3 reads CASSSGGSYEQYF. The CDR3 DNA reads as TGTGCCAGCAGCTCCGGGGGGTCCTACGAGCAGTACTTC.

This clonotype came up many times. This sequence joins TRBV5-5 and TRBJ1-6; no clear D. Trimming shortened V by 4 bases and J by 3 bases, and 14 bases separated the two germline ends. Germline V gene sequence: CDR1 SGHKS, CDR2 YYEKEE (reference sequence). The length of the CDR3 is 16 residues. The CDR3 region is CASSALPQFYNSPLHF. CDR3 sequence (DNA): TGTGCCAGCAGCGCCTTGCCCCAGTTCTATAATTCACCCCTCCACTTT.

The rearrangement joins TRBV27 to TRBJ1-6, with D maybe TRBD1 (6 bases). Germline CDR1 MNHEY, CDR2 SMNVEV (reference sequence). V lost 2 bases and J 9 bases, leaving 14 bases between the germline ends. This CDR3 spans 15 amino acids. CDR3 sequence (DNA): TGTGCCAGCAGTTTAAGTTACAGGGTAGCTTCACCCCTCCACTTT. Its translation is CASSLSYRVASPLHF.